These T cell receptor beta chains were read from a single sample in a study of blood T cell repertoires in COVID-19. Only in-frame clones appear in the TCRdb table, and some are missing; sequencing was by immunoSEQ multiplex PCR. The repertoire holds over 10,000 clones, with about 90% as singletons. The sequenced sample consisted of peripheral blood. Receptors were obtained from a human donor with active COVID-19. The donor label of this sample is uncertain. Both conserved end residues are part of each CDR3. Each record gives: CDR3 protein, CDR3 DNA, clone size, J gene, D gene, V gene. A D gene is named only where the DNA matches it firmly. Expanded clones get a size class; other rows say once, few or many, or leave the size out.

CDR3 protein: CASSSGQLNQPQHF; CDR3 DNA: TGTGCCAGCAGCTCGGGACAGCTCAATCAGCCCCAGCATTTT; clone size: NA; J gene: TRBJ1-5; D gene: TRBD1; V gene: TRBV3-1/TRBV3-2
CDR3 protein: CASSIDTGDRYTEAFF; CDR3 DNA: TGTGCCAGTAGTATAGATACAGGGGATAGATACACTGAAGCTTTCTTT; clone size: medium-sized; J gene: TRBJ1-1; D gene: TRBD1; V gene: TRBV19
CDR3 protein: CASRLQGNTEAFF; CDR3 DNA: TGTGCCAGCAGGCTACAGGGGAACACTGAAGCTTTCTTT; clone size: NA; J gene: TRBJ1-1; D gene: NA; V gene: TRBV6-5
CDR3 protein: CASSLGTGQGNEQFF; CDR3 DNA: TGCGCCAGCAGCTTAGGGACAGGGCAGGGGAATGAGCAGTTCTTC; clone size: NA; J gene: TRBJ2-1; D gene: TRBD1; V gene: TRBV5-1
CDR3 protein: CASSQGGSNTEAFF; CDR3 DNA: TGTGCCAGCAGTCAAGGGGGCTCGAACACTGAAGCTTTCTTT; clone size: NA; J gene: TRBJ1-1; D gene: TRBD1; V gene: TRBV6-2/TRBV6-3
CDR3 protein: CASSPGGGYTDTQYF; CDR3 DNA: TGTGCCAGCAGCCCCGGGGGGGGGTACACAGATACGCAGTATTTT; clone size: NA; J gene: TRBJ2-3; D gene: TRBD2; V gene: TRBV7-2
CDR3 protein: CASSSATSPPGRRLFF; CDR3 DNA: TGTGCCAGCAGTTCAGCAACATCACCACCGGGAAGGAGACTGTTTTTT; clone size: NA; J gene: TRBJ1-4; D gene: NA; V gene: TRBV27
CDR3 protein: CASSQVPKGADTQYF; CDR3 DNA: TGCGCCAGCAGCCAAGTCCCTAAGGGGGCGGATACGCAGTATTTT; clone size: few; J gene: TRBJ2-3; D gene: TRBD1; V gene: TRBV4-1
CDR3 protein: CATSRYRTGGKTQYF; CDR3 DNA: TGTGCCACCAGCAGGTACAGGACAGGGGGAAAGACCCAGTACTTC; clone size: NA; J gene: TRBJ2-5; D gene: TRBD1; V gene: TRBV15
CDR3 protein: CASSLEASGANTGELFF; CDR3 DNA: TGCGCCAGCAGCTTGGAGGCTAGCGGGGCGAACACCGGGGAGCTGTTTTTT; clone size: NA; J gene: TRBJ2-2; D gene: TRBD2; V gene: TRBV5-1
CDR3 protein: CASSDYLGQYNEQFF; CDR3 DNA: TGTGCCAGCAGCGACTACTTGGGACAGTACAATGAGCAGTTCTTC; clone size: NA; J gene: TRBJ2-1; D gene: TRBD1; V gene: TRBV5-5
CDR3 protein: CASSQGGPGQGEGYTF; CDR3 DNA: TGTGCCAGCAGCCAAGGAGGCCCCGGACAGGGGGAAGGCTACACCTTC; clone size: NA; J gene: TRBJ1-2; D gene: TRBD1; V gene: TRBV3-1/TRBV3-2
CDR3 protein: CASNTGGGSNQPQHF; CDR3 DNA: TGTGCCAGTAACACAGGGGGGGGTAGCAATCAGCCCCAGCATTTT; clone size: NA; J gene: TRBJ1-5; D gene: TRBD1; V gene: TRBV19
CDR3 protein: CASSQAGDEQYF; CDR3 DNA: TGTGCCAGCAGCCAAGCCGGGGACGAGCAGTACTTC; clone size: NA; J gene: TRBJ2-7; D gene: NA; V gene: TRBV3-1/TRBV3-2
CDR3 protein: CASSYSSRAVGELFF; CDR3 DNA: TGTGCCAGCAGTTACTCGTCCAGGGCGGTCGGGGAGCTGTTTTTT; clone size: once; J gene: TRBJ2-2; D gene: NA; V gene: TRBV6-5
CDR3 protein: CASSKGQVNTEAFF; CDR3 DNA: TGTGCCAGCAGCAAGGGACAGGTGAACACTGAAGCTTTCTTT; clone size: NA; J gene: TRBJ1-1; D gene: TRBD1; V gene: TRBV2
CDR3 protein: CASSEVPDTQYF; CDR3 DNA: TGTGCCAGCAGCGAGGTTCCAGATACGCAGTATTTT; clone size: NA; J gene: TRBJ2-3; D gene: NA; V gene: TRBV7-2
CDR3 protein: CASSLYEAGSETQYF; CDR3 DNA: TGCGCCAGCAGCTTGTATGAGGCGGGGTCGGAGACCCAGTACTTC; clone size: NA; J gene: TRBJ2-5; D gene: NA; V gene: TRBV5-1
CDR3 protein: CASSLSAPSGSTYEQYF; CDR3 DNA: TGTGCCAGCAGTTTATCGGCCCCTAGCGGGTCAACCTACGAGCAGTACTTC; clone size: NA; J gene: TRBJ2-7; D gene: TRBD2; V gene: TRBV27
CDR3 protein: CASSFKGAGELFF; CDR3 DNA: TGTGCCAGCAGTTTTAAAGGGGCCGGGGAGCTGTTTTTT; clone size: NA; J gene: TRBJ2-2; D gene: NA; V gene: TRBV12-3/TRBV12-4
CDR3 protein: CASSQEAARGSYEQYF; CDR3 DNA: TGTGCCAGCAGCCAAGAGGCGGCCAGGGGTTCCTACGAGCAGTACTTC; clone size: once; J gene: TRBJ2-7; D gene: NA; V gene: TRBV4-2
CDR3 protein: CASSLEVNPSTDTQYF; CDR3 DNA: TGTGCCAGCAGCTTAGAGGTCAACCCAAGCACAGATACGCAGTATTTT; clone size: NA; J gene: TRBJ2-3; D gene: NA; V gene: TRBV5-4
CDR3 protein: CASSLFPRGNQPQHF; CDR3 DNA: TGTGCCAGCAGTTTATTCCCCAGGGGGAATCAGCCCCAGCATTTT; clone size: NA; J gene: TRBJ1-5; D gene: TRBD1; V gene: TRBV28
CDR3 protein: CASSSGGALGTDTQYF; CDR3 DNA: TGCGCCAGCAGTAGCGGGGGGGCCCTGGGCACAGATACGCAGTATTTT; clone size: NA; J gene: TRBJ2-3; D gene: TRBD2; V gene: TRBV5-1
CDR3 protein: CASSLGDRGISPLHF; CDR3 DNA: TGTGCCAGCAGCTTGGGAGACAGGGGGATTTCACCCCTCCACTTT; clone size: NA; J gene: TRBJ1-6; D gene: TRBD1; V gene: TRBV5-5
CDR3 protein: CASSSETGSNQPQHF; CDR3 DNA: TGTGCCAGCAGCTCGGAGACAGGTAGCAATCAGCCCCAGCATTTT; clone size: few; J gene: TRBJ1-5; D gene: NA; V gene: TRBV7-6
CDR3 protein: CASSGQTGGFSYEQYF; CDR3 DNA: TGTGCCAGCAGTGGCCAGACAGGGGGATTCTCCTACGAGCAGTACTTC; clone size: NA; J gene: TRBJ2-7; D gene: TRBD1; V gene: TRBV2
CDR3 protein: CASSRGTGGRTDTQYF; CDR3 DNA: TGTGCTAGCAGCCGGGGGACAGGGGGGCGCACAGATACGCAGTATTTT; clone size: NA; J gene: TRBJ2-3; D gene: TRBD1; V gene: TRBV7-7